The 6 T cell receptor beta chains in this list originate from one sample, sequenced in a study of CD8+CD57+ T cells in acquired aplastic anemia. Before being chosen for sequencing, patients had shown CD8+CD57+ cell expansion by flow cytometry. Profiling that covered TCR beta VDJ and CDR3 relied on genomic DNA as its template. In TCRdb, the reads were re-called with MiXCR into one record per CDR3 protein. The top ten hold 6.5% to 10% of the sample, which has fewer than 250,000 distinct CDR3 sequences, 45% to 50% seen once. Sequencing was carried out using sorted CD4+, CD8+, or CD8+CD57+ T cells (not recorded which) from PBMCs. The receptors were sampled from a human donor with aplastic anemia.

This chain joins TRBV29-1 and TRBJ2-7; TRBD1 matches 9 bases. The CDR3 runs to 13 residues. Germline V lookup: CDR1 SQVTM, CDR2 ANQGSEA. Trimming cost V 3 bases and J 5 bases; bases outside gene matches: 5. The CDR3 is CSVDGTGSHEQYF. The CDR3 DNA follows: TGCAGCGTTGATGGGACAGGGTCCCACGAGCAGTACTTC.

The chain is built from TRBV15 and TRBJ1-2, with 8 bases aligning to TRBD1. Losses at the gene ends were 0 bases for V and 6 bases for J; bases not matched to a gene: 3. The length of the CDR3 is 14 residues. Germline V gene data show CDR1 as LNHNV and CDR2 as YYDKDF (reference sequence). CDR3 region: CATSRDQGADGYTF. The CDR3 DNA reads TGTGCCACCAGCAGAGATCAGGGGGCGGATGGCTACACCTTC.

The chain joins TRBV9 to TRBJ2-7; 9 bases are a match to TRBD2. The junction had 7 bases not matched to a gene; V was cut back by 3 bases and J by 6 bases. The CDR3 contains 14 residues. Germline values: CDR1 SGDLS, CDR2 YYNGEE. The DNA for the CDR3 is TGTGCCAGCAGCGATAGCGGGGGTAGAAGCGAGCAGTACTTC. Its translation: CASSDSGGRSEQYF.

This chain joins TRBV7-2 and TRBJ1-4, with D maybe TRBD1 (5 bases). The CDR3 covers 13 residues. Germline V gene data show CDR1 as SGHTA and CDR2 as FQGNSA. V shed 3 bases and J shed 8 bases, with 10 bases lying between them. CDR3 in DNA: TGTGCCAGCAGCTTGGTAGAGGGGGAAAAACTGTTTTTT. Protein sequence: CASSLVEGEKLFF.

This clonotype was counted at least ten times. The V and J genes are TRBV7-2 and TRBJ1-1; the D is unclear. This CDR3 is built from 12 residues. V was trimmed by 4 bases and J by 4 bases, leaving 7 bases between them. CDR1 is SGHTA, CDR2 FQGNSA, per germline. CDR3 loop: CASSSLGTEAFF. Written as DNA, the CDR3 is TGTGCCAGCAGCTCTTTGGGCACTGAAGCTTTCTTT. Filled out from reference TRBV7-2 and TRBJ1-1, the complete variable domain reads GAGVSQSPSNKVTEKGKDVELRCDPISGHTALYWYRQSLGQGLEFLIYFQGNSAPDKSGLPSDRFSAERTGGSVSTLTIQRTQQEDSAVYLCASSSLGTEAFFGQGTRLTVV.

A remark on this clonotype: This could be a read error, since a much larger clone is one nucleotide away. The rearrangement joins TRBV12-5 to TRBJ1-1; a weak D match, TRBD1 (5 bases). The V end lost 3 bases, the J end lost 10 bases, and 15 bases lay between the germline ends. Germline V CDR1 and CDR2: LGHNT, FRNRAP. The CDR3 is 13 residues long. CDR3 region: CASGLGPTVGAFF. The CDR3 nucleotides read TGTGCTAGTGGTTTAGGTCCGACAGTGGGAGCTTTCTTT.